The source of this T cell receptor beta chain is a study of shared clonotypes between healthy human individuals. The CDR3 has 13 residues. V was trimmed by 4 bases and J by 4 bases, leaving 9 bases between them. CDR1 is LGHNA, CDR2 YSLEER, per germline. Whole-study findings and limits: Clonotypes that were shared across a handful of donors made up about 4.5% of naive CD4 clonotypes.

TCRdb keeps only in-frame clones here, not all; method: immunoSEQ multiplex PCR. The sample records 1.4 million to 1.5 million clones, roughly 96% being singletons. Of note for this clone: As yet, its antigen is unknown.

Sequencing input: naive CD4+ T cells sorted from blood. Documented subset: CD45RA+ positively selected. The source is a man aged 25-40 years in good health. This rearrangement joins TRBV4-3 to TRBJ2-3, with D possibly TRBD1 on 6 matching bases. CDR3 amino acids: CASSPRQADTQYF. CDR3 in DNA: TGCGCCAGCAGCCCACGACAGGCAGATACGCAGTATTTT.